Below, one T cell receptor beta chain is given with its context. Its antigen is undetermined. This entry belongs to a study of shared clonotypes between healthy human individuals. Study-level information: The study used three CD4 naive, three CD4 memory, two CD8 naive and one CD8 memory plate per donor. Study-wide findings and caveats: Memory subsets had estimated richness that was generally smaller than that of naive subsets. It was only blood that was sampled, and tissue repertoires likely differ.

The sorted-subset replicate PCRs were given 200 ng DNA, which is about 29,000 T cell genomes. Sequencing used immunoSEQ multiplex PCR; TCRdb keeps in-frame clones, though not all of them. The sample records about 2 million clones, over 85% being singletons. Naive CD8 cells lacked CD45RO and underwent positive selection for CCR7, leaving out terminally differentiated effector memory CD45RA+ cells. Per the germline V gene, CDR1 is MNHNS and CDR2 is SASEGT. Trimming left V 1 base short and J 8 bases short, with 17 bases between. This CDR3 has 15 amino acids. The TCR sequence derives from a young man in good health. This chain joins TRBV6-1 and TRBJ1-1; no clear D gene. Source material: naive CD8+ T cells sorted from blood. CDR3 loop: CASSEVAQYPLEAFF. CDR3 in DNA: TGTGCCAGCAGTGAAGTCGCACAGTATCCACTAGAAGCTTTCTTT.